A single sample is the source of the 14 T cell receptor beta chains below, sequenced in a study of blood T cell repertoires in COVID-19. The assay was immunoSEQ multiplex PCR, and TCRdb's table has in-frame clones only and misses some. The sample holds around 200,000 clones; about 90% are singletons and the top ten take under 2%. Sequenced input: peripheral blood. Receptor source: a man in his forties with active or convalescent COVID-19.

The genes are TRBV6-5 and TRBJ2-1; 9 nucleotides agree with TRBD1. With 2 bases clipped from V and 12 bases from J, the junction kept 11 bases outside the gene matches. Germline-derived CDR1 and CDR2 are MNHEY and SVGAGI. There are 15 residues in the CDR3. Here the CDR3 DNA reads TGTGCCAGCAGTTACGGGGACAGGGATCTGTCTCGGCAGTTCTTC. Amino acid sequence: CASSYGDRDLSRQFF.

The table lists this clone with a few counts. The CDR3 loop is CAIRNPDSLNTEAFF. In DNA, the CDR3 is TGTGCCATCAGAAACCCCGACAGTCTGAACACTGAAGCTTTCTTT. The V gene is TRBV10-3, the J gene TRBJ1-1; a possible D gene is TRBD1 (5 bases). Germline V CDR1 and CDR2: ENHRY, SYGVKD. Deletions cut 6 bases from V and 0 bases from J, with 14 bases between. This CDR3 has 15 residues.

This chain links TRBV4-2 with TRBJ1-2; unclear D gene. V shed 4 bases and J shed 8 bases, with 23 bases lying between them. The CDR3 totals 16 residues. CDR1 is LGHNA, CDR2 YNFKEQ, per germline. The CDR3 here is CASSPNLAEVGGGYTF. The CDR3 DNA sequence: TGTGCCAGCAGCCCGAATTTGGCCGAGGTGGGAGGAGGCTACACCTTC.

The CDR3 region is CASSLENYRGGEQYF. The DNA for the CDR3 is TGCGCCAGCAGCTTGGAGAACTACAGGGGCGGCGAGCAGTACTTC. The V gene is TRBV5-1, the J gene TRBJ2-7; 7 bases align to TRBD1. CDR1 SGHRS and CDR2 YFSETQ come from the germline V gene. J lost 6 bases, V lost 0 bases, and 9 bases had no gene match. This CDR3 is 15 amino acids long.

This chain connects TRBV14 to TRBJ2-5, with unresolved D. There are 16 residues in the CDR3. CDR1 SGHDN and CDR2 FVKESK come from the germline V gene. The V end was cut by 1 base, the J end by 2 bases, with 14 bases between. The CDR3 DNA sequence: TGTGCCAGCAGCCAAGTCGGCGGCAGTATGCAAGAGACCCAGTACTTC. Translation gives CASSQVGGSMQETQYF.

This rearrangement joins TRBV11-2 to TRBJ1-1; D uncertain. V dropped 5 bases and J dropped 1 base, with 11 bases sitting between them. Germline CDR1 SGHAT, CDR2 FQNNGV. This CDR3 contains 14 residues. The CDR3 DNA reads as TGTGCCAGCAGCCCCCTAGTCCCGAACACTGAAGCTTTCTTT. As protein: CASSPLVPNTEAFF.

The chain links TRBV7-3 to TRBJ2-7; D remains unclear. The V end was cut by 6 bases, the J end by 2 bases, with 11 bases between. The CDR3 is made up of 13 amino acids. Germline loops: CDR1 SGHTA, CDR2 FQGTGA. This CDR3 reads CASSSLQTYEQYF. The CDR3 coding sequence is TGTGCCAGCAGTTCATTACAAACCTACGAGCAGTACTTC. Complete variable domain (other parts from reference TRBV7-3 and TRBJ2-7): GAGVSQTPSNKVTEKGKYVELRCDPISGHTALYWYRQSLGQGPEFLIYFQGTGAADDSGLPNDRFFAVRPEGSVSTLKIQRTERGDSAVYLCASSSLQTYEQYFGPGTRLTVT.

CDR3 sequence reads: CASQGSSNQPQHF. In DNA, the CDR3 is TGTGCCAGCCAGGGTTCGAGCAATCAGCCCCAGCATTTT. This chain uses TRBV6-1 with TRBJ1-5, with D maybe TRBD1 (5 bases). The CDR3 loop spans 13 amino acids. Trimming left V 8 bases short and J 1 base short, with 9 bases between. Germline-derived CDR1 and CDR2 are MNHNS and SASEGT.

J is TRBJ1-3 and V is TRBV9; 7 bases are shared with TRBD1. The CDR3 has 14 residues. Trimming took 4 bases from V and 6 from J; bases not matched to a gene: 7. The V gene's germline CDR1 is SGDLS and CDR2 YYNGEE. CDR3 DNA: TGTGCCAGCAGCACTGACAGGGTACTAAACACCATATATTTT. It translates to CASSTDRVLNTIYF.

The V and J genes are TRBV11-2 and TRBJ1-5; TRBD1 matches 7 bases. V gave up 4 bases and J gave up 4 bases; unmatched junction bases: 7. Germline V gives CDR1 SGHAT, CDR2 FQNNGV. CDR3 length equals 15 residues. The CDR3 sequence: CASSSGTATNQPQHF. The CDR3 DNA is TGTGCCAGCAGCTCCGGGACAGCCACTAATCAGCCCCAGCATTTT.

The chain carries TRBV7-8 and TRBJ1-3; D is ambiguous. The V end lost 2 bases, the J end lost 0 bases, and 5 bases lay between the germline ends. Germline V CDR1 and CDR2: SGHVS, FQNEAQ. The CDR3 has 14 residues. In DNA form, the CDR3 reads TGTGCCAGCAGCTTACAGGTCTCTGGAAACACCATATATTTT. It translates to CASSLQVSGNTIYF.

This chain uses TRBV9 with TRBJ1-1; TRBD1 might be the D (6 bases). Trimming shortened V by 3 bases and J by 10 bases, and 16 bases separated the two germline ends. The CDR3 sequence is 13 residues long. CDR1 is SGDLS, CDR2 YYNGEE, per germline. The DNA of the CDR3 is TGTGCCAGCAGCGCTGAAGGGGGTGGAAGAGCTTTCTTT. Its translation: CASSAEGGGRAFF.

The J gene is TRBJ1-5, the V gene TRBV30; unclear D gene. The CDR3 spans 13 residues. Per the germline V gene, CDR1 is GTSNPN and CDR2 is SVGIG (reference sequence). V gave up 3 bases and J gave up 2 bases, with 8 bases separating them. CDR3 protein: CAWRGWGNQPQHF. Here the CDR3 DNA reads TGTGCCTGGAGGGGCTGGGGCAATCAGCCCCAGCATTTT.

This chain joins TRBV10-1 and TRBJ2-7; 7 nucleotides match TRBD2. Germline CDR1 is WNHNN and CDR2 is SYGVQD (reference sequence). The CDR3 contains 17 residues. With V trimmed by 0 bases and J by 5 bases, 13 bases remained unmatched. CDR3 sequence: CASSESRIGGSGNEQYF. The CDR3 DNA reads as TGCGCCAGCAGTGAGTCGAGGATCGGCGGGAGCGGGAACGAGCAGTACTTC.